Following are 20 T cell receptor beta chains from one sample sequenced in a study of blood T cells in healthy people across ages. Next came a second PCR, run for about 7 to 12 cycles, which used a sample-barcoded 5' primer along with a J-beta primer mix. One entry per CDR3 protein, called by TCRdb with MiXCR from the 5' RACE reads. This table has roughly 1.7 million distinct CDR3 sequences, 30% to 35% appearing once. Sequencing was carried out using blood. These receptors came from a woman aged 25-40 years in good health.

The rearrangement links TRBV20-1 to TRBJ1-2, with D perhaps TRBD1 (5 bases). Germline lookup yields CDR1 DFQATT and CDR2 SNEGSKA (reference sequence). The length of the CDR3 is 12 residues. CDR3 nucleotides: TGCAGCTCGTCGGGGCGGGATAAGGGCTACACCTTC. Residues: CSSSGRDKGYTF.

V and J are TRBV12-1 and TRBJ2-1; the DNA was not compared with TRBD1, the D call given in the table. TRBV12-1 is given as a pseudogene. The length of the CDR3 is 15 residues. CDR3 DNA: TGTGCCAGCATCGCGGTGTGGGGGTCGGACAATGAGCAGTTCTTC. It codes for CASIAVWGSDNEQFF.

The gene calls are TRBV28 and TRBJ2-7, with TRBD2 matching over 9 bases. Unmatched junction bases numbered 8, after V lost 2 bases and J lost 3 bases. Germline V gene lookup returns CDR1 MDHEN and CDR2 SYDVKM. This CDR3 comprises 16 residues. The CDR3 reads CASSLQRGSGSYEQYF. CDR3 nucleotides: TGTGCCAGCAGTTTACAGAGAGGTAGCGGGAGCTACGAGCAGTACTTC.

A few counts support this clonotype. The CDR3 coding sequence is TGCAGTGGGGCGGGGGGACTTTACGAGCAGTACTTC. This translates into CSGAGGLYEQYF. This chain links TRBV20-1 with TRBJ2-7; 8 bases fit TRBD2. V was pared by 7 bases and J by 4 bases, with 6 bases of the junction left unmatched. CDR3 size: 12 residues. The germline V gene has CDR1 DFQATT and CDR2 SNEGSKA (reference sequence).

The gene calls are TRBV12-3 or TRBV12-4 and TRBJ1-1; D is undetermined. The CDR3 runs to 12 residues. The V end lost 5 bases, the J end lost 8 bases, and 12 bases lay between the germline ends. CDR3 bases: TGTGCCAGCAGTCTATTACCCGGCGAAGCTTTCTTT. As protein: CASSLLPGEAFF.

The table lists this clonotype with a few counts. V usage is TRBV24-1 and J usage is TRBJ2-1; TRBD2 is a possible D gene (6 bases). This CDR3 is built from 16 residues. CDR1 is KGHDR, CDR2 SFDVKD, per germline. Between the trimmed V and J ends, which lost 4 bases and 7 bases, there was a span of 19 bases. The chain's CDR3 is CATSDTGTPWGNEQFF. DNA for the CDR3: TGTGCCACCAGTGACACCGGGACTCCTTGGGGGAATGAGCAGTTCTTC.

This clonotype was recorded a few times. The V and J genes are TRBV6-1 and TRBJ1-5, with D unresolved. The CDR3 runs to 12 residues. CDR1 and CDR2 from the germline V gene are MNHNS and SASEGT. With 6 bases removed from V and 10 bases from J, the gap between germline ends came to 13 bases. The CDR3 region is CASRDLELPQHF. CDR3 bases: TGTGCCAGCAGGGATCTCGAACTCCCCCAGCATTTT.

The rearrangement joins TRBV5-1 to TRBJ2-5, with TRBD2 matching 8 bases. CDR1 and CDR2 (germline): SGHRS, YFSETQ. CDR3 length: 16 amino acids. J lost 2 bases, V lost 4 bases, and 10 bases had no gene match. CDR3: CASSLGGGSPQETQYF. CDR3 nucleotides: TGCGCCAGCAGCCTTGGCGGGGGGTCGCCTCAAGAGACCCAGTACTTC.

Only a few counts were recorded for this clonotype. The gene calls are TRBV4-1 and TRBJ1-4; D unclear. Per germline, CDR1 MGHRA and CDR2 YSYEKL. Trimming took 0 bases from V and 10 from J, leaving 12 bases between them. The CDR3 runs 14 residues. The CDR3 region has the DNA TGCGCCAGCAGCCAAGAGAGCTGGAAGGTAAAACTGTTTTTT. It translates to CASSQESWKVKLFF.

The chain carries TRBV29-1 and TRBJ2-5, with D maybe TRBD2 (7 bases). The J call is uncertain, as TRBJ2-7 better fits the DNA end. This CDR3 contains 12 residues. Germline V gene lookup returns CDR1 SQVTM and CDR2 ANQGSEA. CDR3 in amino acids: CSALGGGDEQYF. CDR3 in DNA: TGCAGCGCTCTCGGAGGGGGGGACGAGCAGTACTTC.

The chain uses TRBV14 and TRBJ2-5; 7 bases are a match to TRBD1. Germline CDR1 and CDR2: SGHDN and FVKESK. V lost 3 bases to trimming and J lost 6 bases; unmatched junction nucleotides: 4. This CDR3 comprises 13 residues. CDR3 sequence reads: CASSQTGPKTQYF. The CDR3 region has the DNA TGTGCCAGCAGCCAGACAGGGCCCAAGACCCAGTACTTC.

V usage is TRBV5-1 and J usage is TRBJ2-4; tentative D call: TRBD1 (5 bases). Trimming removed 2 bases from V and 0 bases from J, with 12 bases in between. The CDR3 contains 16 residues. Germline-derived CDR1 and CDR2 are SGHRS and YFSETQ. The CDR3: CASSFRGGLAKNIQYF. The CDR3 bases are TGCGCCAGCAGCTTTAGGGGCGGATTAGCCAAAAACATTCAGTACTTC.

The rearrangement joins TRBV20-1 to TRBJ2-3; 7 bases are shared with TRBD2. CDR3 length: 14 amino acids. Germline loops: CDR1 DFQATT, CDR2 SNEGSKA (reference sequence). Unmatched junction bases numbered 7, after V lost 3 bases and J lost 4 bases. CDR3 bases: TGCAGTGCTAGGGGCGGGAGTGCGTCAGATACGCAGTATTTT. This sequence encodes CSARGGSASDTQYF.

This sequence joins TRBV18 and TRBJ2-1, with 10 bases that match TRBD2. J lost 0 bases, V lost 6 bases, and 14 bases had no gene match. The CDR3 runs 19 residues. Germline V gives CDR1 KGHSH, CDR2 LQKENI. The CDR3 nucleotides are TGTGCCAGCTCCCGCTTTACTAGCGGGGCCGAGAGCTCCTACAATGAGCAGTTCTTC. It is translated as CASSRFTSGAESSYNEQFF.

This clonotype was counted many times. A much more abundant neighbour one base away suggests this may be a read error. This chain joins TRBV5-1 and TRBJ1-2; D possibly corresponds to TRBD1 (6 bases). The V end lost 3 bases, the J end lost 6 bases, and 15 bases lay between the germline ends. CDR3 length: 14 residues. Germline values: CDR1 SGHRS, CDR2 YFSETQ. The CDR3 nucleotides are TGCGCCAGCAGCTGGGCCGTGGCAGGGGATGGCTACACCTTC. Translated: CASSWAVAGDGYTF.

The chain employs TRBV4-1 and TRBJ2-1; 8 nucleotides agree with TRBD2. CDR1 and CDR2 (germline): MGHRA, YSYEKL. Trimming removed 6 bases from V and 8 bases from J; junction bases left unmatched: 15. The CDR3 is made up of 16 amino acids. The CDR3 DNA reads TGCGCCAGCAGACCCGAGCGGGGGAGGGCCAGGGATGAGCAGTTCTTC. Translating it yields CASRPERGRARDEQFF.

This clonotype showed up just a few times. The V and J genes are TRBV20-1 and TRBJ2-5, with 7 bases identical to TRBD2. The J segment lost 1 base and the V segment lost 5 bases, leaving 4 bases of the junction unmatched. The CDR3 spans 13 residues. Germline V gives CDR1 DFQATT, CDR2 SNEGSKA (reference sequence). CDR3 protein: CSAPGLVQETQYF. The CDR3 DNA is TGCAGTGCTCCCGGACTAGTCCAAGAGACCCAGTACTTC.

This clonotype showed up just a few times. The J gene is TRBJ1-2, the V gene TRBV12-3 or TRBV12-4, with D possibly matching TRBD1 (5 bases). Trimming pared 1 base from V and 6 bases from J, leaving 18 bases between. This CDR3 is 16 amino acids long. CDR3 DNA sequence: TGTGCCAGCAGTTTAGGATGGCAGGAGGGGTTTCATGGCTACACCTTC. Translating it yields CASSLGWQEGFHGYTF.

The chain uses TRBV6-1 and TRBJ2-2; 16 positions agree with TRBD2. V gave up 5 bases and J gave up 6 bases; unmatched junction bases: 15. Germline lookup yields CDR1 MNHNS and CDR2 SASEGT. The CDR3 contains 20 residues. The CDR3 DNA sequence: TGTGCCAGCAGTCCACAGGGATGGGGACTAGCGGGGGGGCCGGCCGGGGAGCTGTTTTTT. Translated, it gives CASSPQGWGLAGGPAGELFF.

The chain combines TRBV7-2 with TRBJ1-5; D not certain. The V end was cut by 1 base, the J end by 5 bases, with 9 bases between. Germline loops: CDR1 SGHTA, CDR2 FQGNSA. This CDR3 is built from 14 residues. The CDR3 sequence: CASSLDSGYQPQHF. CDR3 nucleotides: TGTGCCAGCAGCTTAGATTCGGGGTATCAGCCCCAGCATTTT.